Given below is one T cell receptor beta chain in context. Its antigen is unidentified. This sample was included in a study of PD-1 blockade in classical Hodgkin lymphoma. Study in general: Patients were dosed intravenously with nivolumab at 3 mg/kg every 2 weeks.

Time point defined: cycle 4 day 1 (C4D1), after 6 weeks of nivolumab. After autologous stem cell transplantation all patients relapsed, and prior brentuximab vedotin exposure differed between cohorts. In germline, CDR1 is SGHDN, CDR2 FVKESK. The V segment lost 3 bases and the J segment 2 bases; nucleotides outside the gene matches: 8. The length of the CDR3 is 16 residues. Here immunoSEQ multiplex PCR was the method, and the copy in TCRdb shows in-frame clones only, minus some. The table includes roughly 8,000 clones, around 88% detected once. Whole-study results and caveats: A reduction in baseline TCR diversity was reportedly seen in newly diagnosed patients relative to healthy donors. Baseline diversity resembling that of newly diagnosed patients was seen in complete responders. Researchers reported that CD4+ TCR diversity, though not CD8+, rose significantly by C4D1.

The source is a human donor with classical Hodgkin lymphoma. The chain is built from TRBV14 and TRBJ2-7, with 9 bases fitting TRBD2. Specimen: peripheral blood mononuclear cells (PBMCs), collected before the fourth cycle of nivolumab. CDR3 coding DNA: TGTGCCAGCAGCCAGGACACTAGCGGGCCTCCCTACGAGCAGTACTTC. Encoded protein: CASSQDTSGPPYEQYF.